The clone carrying this T cell receptor (beta chain) was seen a few times. Its cognate antigen is unknown. These data are taken from a study of CD8+CD57+ T cells in acquired aplastic anemia. Study at large: Sorted cells (CD4+ and CD8+) yielded DNA amounts that averaged roughly 3.2 ug.

The template used for profiling TCR beta VDJ and CDR3 was genomic DNA. TCRdb analysed the reads with MiXCR anew, one entry per CDR3 protein. Here the sample spans roughly 130,000 distinct CDR3 sequences, over 45% being singletons. Germline assignment: CDR1 KGHSH and CDR2 LQKENI. V was pared by 6 bases and J by 1 base, with 10 bases of the junction left unmatched. The CDR3 extends over 16 amino acids. Findings and caveats of the study: Both patients and controls carried the same twenty-nine CD8+ CDR3 sequences.

The clonotype comes from a human donor in good health, serving as a control. The chain carries TRBV18 and TRBJ2-5, with 8 nucleotides matching TRBD2. The sequenced material came from sorted CD4+, CD8+, or CD8+CD57+ T cells (not recorded which) from PBMCs. The CDR3 spells CASSRFGSGAQETQYF. CDR3 bases: TGTGCCAGCTCCCGCTTTGGTAGCGGGGCCCAAGAGACCCAGTACTTC.